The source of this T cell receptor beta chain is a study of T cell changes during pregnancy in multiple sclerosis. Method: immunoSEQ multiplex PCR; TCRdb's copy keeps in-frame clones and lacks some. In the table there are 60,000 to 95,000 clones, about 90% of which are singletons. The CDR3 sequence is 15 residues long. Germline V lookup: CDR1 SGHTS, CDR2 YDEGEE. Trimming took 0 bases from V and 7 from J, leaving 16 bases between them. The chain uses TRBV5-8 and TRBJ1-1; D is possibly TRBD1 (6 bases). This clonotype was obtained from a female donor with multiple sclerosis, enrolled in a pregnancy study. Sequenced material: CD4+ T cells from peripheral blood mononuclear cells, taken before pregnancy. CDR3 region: CASSLVLNRGGEAFF. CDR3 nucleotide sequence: TGTGCCAGCAGCTTGGTCCTCAATAGGGGGGGTGAAGCTTTCTTT. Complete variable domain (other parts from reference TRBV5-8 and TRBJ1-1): EAGVTQSPTHLIKTRGQQATLRCSPISGHTSVYWYQQALGLGLQFLLWYDEGEERNRGNFPPRFSGRQFPNYSSELNVNALELEDSALYLCASSLVLNRGGEAFFGQGTRLTVV.